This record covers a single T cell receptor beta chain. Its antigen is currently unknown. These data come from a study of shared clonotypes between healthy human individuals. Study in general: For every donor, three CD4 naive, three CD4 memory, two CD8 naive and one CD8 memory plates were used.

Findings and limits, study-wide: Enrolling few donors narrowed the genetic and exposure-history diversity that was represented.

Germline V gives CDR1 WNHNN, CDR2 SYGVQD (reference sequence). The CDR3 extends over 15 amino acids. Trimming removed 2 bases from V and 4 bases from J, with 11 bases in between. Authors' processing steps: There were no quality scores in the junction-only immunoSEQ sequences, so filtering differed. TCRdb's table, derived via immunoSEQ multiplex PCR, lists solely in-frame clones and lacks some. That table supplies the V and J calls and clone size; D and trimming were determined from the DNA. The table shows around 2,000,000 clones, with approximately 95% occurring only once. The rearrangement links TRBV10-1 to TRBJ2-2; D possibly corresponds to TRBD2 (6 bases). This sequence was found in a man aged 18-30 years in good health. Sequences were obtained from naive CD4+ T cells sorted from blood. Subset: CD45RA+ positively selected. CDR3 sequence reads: CASSERLGITGELFF. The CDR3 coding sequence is TGCGCCAGCAGTGAGCGACTAGGAATCACCGGGGAGCTGTTTTTT.